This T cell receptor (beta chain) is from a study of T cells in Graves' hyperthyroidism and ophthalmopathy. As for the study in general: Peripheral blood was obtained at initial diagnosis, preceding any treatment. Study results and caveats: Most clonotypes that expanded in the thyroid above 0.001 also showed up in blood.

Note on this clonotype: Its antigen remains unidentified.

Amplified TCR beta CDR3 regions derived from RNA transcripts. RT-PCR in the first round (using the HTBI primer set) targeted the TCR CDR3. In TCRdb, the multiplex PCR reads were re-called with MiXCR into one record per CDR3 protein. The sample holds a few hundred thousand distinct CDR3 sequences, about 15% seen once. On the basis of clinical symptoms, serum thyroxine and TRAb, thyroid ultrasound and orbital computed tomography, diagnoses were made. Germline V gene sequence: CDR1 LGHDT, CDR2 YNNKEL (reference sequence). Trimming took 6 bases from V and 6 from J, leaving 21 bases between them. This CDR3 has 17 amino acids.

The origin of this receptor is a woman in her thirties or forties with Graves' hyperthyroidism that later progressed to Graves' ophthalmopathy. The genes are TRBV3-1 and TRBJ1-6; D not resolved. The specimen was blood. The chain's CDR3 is CASSDPLGAAFNSPLHF. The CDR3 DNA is TGTGCCAGCAGTGATCCGCTCGGTGCAGCTTTTAATTCACCCCTCCACTTT.